Following are 11 T cell receptor beta chains from one sample sequenced in a study of T cell responses to AZD1222 COVID-19 vaccine. The repertoire was sequenced with immunoSEQ multiplex PCR; TCRdb's copy has only in-frame clones and lacks some. The profile shows roughly 140,000 clones, 91% of them singletons. The sample here was peripheral blood, taken on day 0 of AZD1222 vaccination. The receptors derive from an adult in good health.

This sequence joins TRBV28 and TRBJ2-2; D gene ambiguous. Trimming removed 3 bases at V and 0 bases at J, with 14 bases between. Germline-derived CDR1 and CDR2 are MDHEN and SYDVKM. The CDR3 is made up of 17 amino acids. CDR3 amino acids: CASSFTYKDSNTGELFF. The DNA of the CDR3 is TGTGCCAGCAGTTTCACCTACAAGGATTCGAACACCGGGGAGCTGTTTTTT. The full variable domain, in which reference TRBV28 and TRBJ2-2 provide the parts outside the CDR3, is DVKVTQSSRYLVKRTGEKVFLECVQDMDHENMFWYRQDPGLGLRLIYFSYDVKMKEKGDIPEGYSVSREKKERFSLILESASTNQTSMYLCASSFTYKDSNTGELFFGEGSRLTVL.

This clone was detected only a few times. The chain links TRBV3-1 (or the pseudogene TRBV3-2) to TRBJ2-7; possibly TRBD2 for D (6 bases). This CDR3 has 14 residues. V lost 1 base and J 7 bases, leaving 14 bases between the germline ends. CDR1 and CDR2 from the germline V gene are LGHDT and YNNKEL (reference sequence). CDR3 residues: CASSQVPGRGEQYF. The CDR3 DNA sequence: TGTGCCAGCAGCCAAGTCCCGGGTCGGGGGGAGCAGTACTTC.

The sample holds one count of this clone. Germline is not matched at one junction end, which may reflect a read error. This rearrangement joins TRBV28 to TRBJ1-2; D perhaps matches TRBD1 (5 bases). CDR3 size: 10 residues. The germline V gene encodes CDR1 MDHEN and CDR2 SYDVKM. The DNA for the CDR3 is TGTGCCAGCAGACTCCGACAGACTTTCTTC. It codes for CASRLRQTFF.

This chain uses TRBV4-2 with TRBJ2-2, with 8 bases that match TRBD2. There are 15 residues in the CDR3. J lost 2 bases, V lost 3 bases, and 2 bases had no gene match. Germline CDR1 is LGHNA and CDR2 is YNFKEQ. The CDR3 region has the DNA TGTGCCAGCAGCCACGGACTAGCCAACACCGGGGAGCTGTTTTTT. This sequence encodes CASSHGLANTGELFF.

The chain has TRBV9 and TRBJ2-5, with 7 bases identical to TRBD1. The CDR3 extends over 14 amino acids. Germline V gene sequence: CDR1 SGDLS, CDR2 YYNGEE. Trimming took 3 bases from V and 1 from J; bases not matched to a gene: 3. The CDR3 bases are TGTGCCAGCAGCGCAGGGGACAGCCAAGAGACCCAGTACTTC. Its protein product is CASSAGDSQETQYF.

V gene TRBV6-5 combines with J gene TRBJ2-4; weak D call: TRBD1 (6 bases). Germline assignment: CDR1 MNHEY and CDR2 SVGAGI. The V end lost 11 bases, the J end lost 4 bases, and 21 bases lay between the germline ends. The CDR3 extends over 15 amino acids. The CDR3 coding sequence is TGTGCCTCCCAATTACAGGGTTCTGGTAAAAACATTCAGTACTTC. Translating it yields CASQLQGSGKNIQYF.

This clone has just one count. V usage is TRBV11-2 and J usage is TRBJ2-1; possibly TRBD1 or TRBD2 for D (5 bases each). V lost 7 bases to trimming and J lost 8 bases, with 15 bases between them. Looked up from germline, CDR1 is SGHAT and CDR2 is FQNNGV. The CDR3 extends over 13 amino acids. CDR3 in amino acids: CASNRDGTDEQFF. The CDR3 DNA reads as TGTGCCAGCAATCGGGACGGCACTGATGAGCAGTTCTTC.

This sequence joins TRBV7-8 and TRBJ2-4; 13 bases map to TRBD2. With V trimmed by 5 bases and J by 6 bases, 4 bases remained unmatched. There are 15 residues in the CDR3. Germline CDR1 reads SGHVS; CDR2 reads FQNEAQ. The CDR3 loop is CASSLLAGGGNIQYF. CDR3 DNA: TGTGCCAGCAGCCTACTAGCGGGAGGGGGAAACATTCAGTACTTC.

The chain couples TRBV28 to TRBJ1-2; TRBD1 agrees at 7 bases. The V and J ends lost 8 bases and 8 bases, in that order; junction bases with no gene match: 8. This CDR3 spans 12 amino acids. Germline CDR1 is MDHEN and CDR2 is SYDVKM. The CDR3 nucleotides read TGTGCCAGCGAATTATCAGGGGGGGGCTACACCTTC. Protein sequence: CASELSGGGYTF.

The chain uses TRBV6-5 and TRBJ2-5; no definite D call. CDR1 is MNHEY and CDR2 is SVGAGI in the germline V gene. The CDR3 is made up of 13 amino acids. V was shortened by 7 bases and J by 4 bases, with 13 bases between the two germline ends. The CDR3 sequence is CASIKAGSETQYF. DNA for the CDR3: TGTGCCAGCATCAAGGCCGGGTCAGAGACCCAGTACTTC.

V gene TRBV14 combines with J gene TRBJ2-1, with 7 bases fitting TRBD2. The V gene's germline CDR1 is SGHDN and CDR2 FVKESK. CDR3 size: 15 residues. V was clipped by 0 bases and J by 10 bases; unmatched bases: 9. CDR3 loop: CASSQEVMRESEQFF. The CDR3 nucleotides are TGTGCCAGCAGCCAAGAGGTGATGCGGGAGAGCGAGCAGTTCTTC.